Described below is a single TCR beta chain sequence and its context. The antigen remains unidentified. Every bit of the isolated RNA underwent reverse transcription, so sequencing read expressed TCRB transcripts. TCRdb keeps only in-frame clones here, not all; method: immunoSEQ multiplex PCR. This sample has some 190,000 clones; less than 10% occur once, and the top ten carry 0.5% to 0.55%. These data are taken from a study of beta chain features in type 1 diabetes. Whole-study context: Comparable age, gender and cell yields were observed in patients relative to healthy donors.

Germline V CDR1 and CDR2: ENHRY, SYGVKD. Trimming left V 3 bases short and J 10 bases short, with 16 bases between. The CDR3 spans 14 residues. Whole-study results and caveats: Insertions at VDJ junctions were less frequent in type 1 diabetes patients. These patients also deleted more nucleotides at the same junctions. Shortening of TCRB CDR3s, moderate but significant, appeared in all four CD4+ subsets of Type 1 diabetes patients.

The sequencing input was central memory CD4+ T cells from blood. The chain is built from TRBV10-3 and TRBJ2-1, with TRBD2 as a possible D gene (7 bases). This receptor was taken from a man younger than 35 with type 1 diabetes. The CDR3 region has the DNA TGTGCCATCAGTGAAGGGGGGGGCCGTGGGGAGCAGTTCTTC. This sequence encodes CAISEGGGRGEQFF.